This is a list of T cell receptor beta chains from one sample in a study of Ad26.COV2.S vaccination and SARS-CoV-2 variants. The method was immunoSEQ multiplex PCR; TCRdb's version includes in-frame clones alone and lacks a portion of them. The table lists some 460,000 clones, 70% to 90% of them singletons. Sequenced material: peripheral blood, taken in a trial of Ad26.COV2.S vaccine versus placebo. The origin of the receptors is a person between 18 and 65 years old who received the Ad26.COV2.S COVID-19 vaccine or a placebo. Each CDR3 is given with its conserved first and last residue. The D gene is left open where the match is weak. Size is omitted from some rows. Given values are once, few, many or a class for expanded clones.

clone_size	d_call	v_call	j_call	cdr3_aa	cdr3_nt
once	.	TRBV20-1	TRBJ2-5	CSASIWTDQETQYF	TGCAGTGCTAGTATATGGACAGATCAAGAGACCCAGTACTTC
once	.	TRBV30	TRBJ1-2	CAWSVGEYRYTF	TGTGCCTGGAGTGTCGGGGAGTATCGCTACACCTTC
.	TRBD2	TRBV19	TRBJ2-5	CASSILGLAGFPETQYF	TGTGCCAGTAGTATCCTCGGACTAGCGGGATTTCCAGAGACCCAGTACTTC
.	.	TRBV3-1/TRBV3-2	TRBJ1-1	CASTQTGGLNTEAFF	TGTGCCAGCACCCAAACCGGGGGCCTGAACACTGAAGCTTTCTTT
.	.	TRBV7-9	TRBJ2-4	CASSLLFPGGTKNIQYF	TGTGCCAGCAGCTTATTATTTCCTGGGGGAACCAAAAACATTCAGTACTTC
.	.	TRBV25-1	TRBJ2-7	CASSRSGGYEQYF	TGTGCCAGCAGCAGATCCGGAGGATACGAGCAGTACTTC
.	.	TRBV6-5	TRBJ1-1	CASSLGAMNTEAFF	TGTGCCAGCAGTTTGGGGGCCATGAACACTGAAGCTTTCTTT
.	.	TRBV14	TRBJ1-1	CASSQSRNTEAFF	TGTGCCAGCAGCCAATCCAGAAACACTGAAGCTTTCTTT
.	.	TRBV13	TRBJ2-7	CASSPRGPTYEQYF	TGTGCCAGCAGCCCGAGAGGGCCCACCTACGAGCAGTACTTC
.	.	TRBV11-2	TRBJ1-2	CASSFVRGRPGYGYTF	TGTGCCAGCAGCTTCGTACGAGGGAGACCGGGCTATGGCTACACCTTC
once	TRBD1	TRBV7-2	TRBJ2-2	CASSERQGWAGELFF	TGTGCCAGCAGCGAACGACAGGGTTGGGCCGGGGAGCTGTTTTTT
.	.	TRBV2	TRBJ1-2	CASSEALLSPYGYTF	TGTGCCAGCAGTGAAGCGCTTCTGAGTCCCTATGGCTACACCTTC
.	.	TRBV6-5	TRBJ1-2	CASTKWGGNYGYTF	TGTGCCAGCACCAAGTGGGGGGGTAACTATGGCTACACCTTC
.	.	TRBV3-1/TRBV3-2	TRBJ1-3	CASSQEGSTVSGNTIYF	TGTGCCAGCAGCCAAGAAGGGTCAACAGTCTCTGGAAACACCATATATTTT
.	.	TRBV5-1	TRBJ2-1	CASSAQDIPYNEQFF	TGCGCCAGCAGCGCTCAGGACATACCCTACAATGAGCAGTTCTTC
.	.	TRBV18	TRBJ2-5	CASSPRTVGETQYF	TGTGCCAGCTCACCGCGGACAGTTGGGGAGACCCAGTACTTC
.	.	TRBV29-1	TRBJ1-4	CSARQATNEKLFF	TGCAGCGCCCGACAGGCAACTAATGAAAAACTGTTTTTT
.	.	TRBV7-6	TRBJ2-7	CASSETASEQYF	TGTGCCAGCAGCGAGACAGCTAGCGAGCAGTACTTC
few	.	TRBV6-1	TRBJ2-7	CASSEVWRRDEYF	TGTGCCAGCAGTGAAGTTTGGCGACGGGACGAGTACTTC
.	.	TRBV19	TRBJ1-5	CASSIMGVSNQPQHF	TGTGCCAGTAGTATCATGGGGGTAAGCAATCAGCCCCAGCATTTT
.	.	TRBV2	TRBJ1-2	CASSERGGGYTF	TGTGCCAGCAGTGAGAGGGGCGGCGGCTACACCTTC
few	.	TRBV5-4	TRBJ1-2	CASSLVGNYGYTF	TGTGCCAGCAGCTTGGTTGGAAACTATGGCTACACCTTC
.	.	TRBV19	TRBJ1-1	CASSIGREMNTEAFF	TGTGCCAGTAGTATAGGGAGAGAAATGAACACTGAAGCTTTCTTT
few	.	TRBV28	TRBJ1-5	CASSWGGRGNQPQHF	TGTGCCAGCAGTTGGGGGGGGCGCGGCAATCAGCCCCAGCATTTT
.	TRBD2	TRBV5-1	TRBJ2-5	CASKETSGVQETQYF	TGCGCCAGCAAGGAGACTAGCGGGGTCCAAGAGACCCAGTACTTC
.	.	TRBV7-2	TRBJ1-2	CASSLEWVGASYGYTF	TGTGCCAGCAGCTTAGAATGGGTAGGGGCGAGCTATGGCTACACCTTC
.	.	TRBV5-4	TRBJ1-4	CASSLMGGANEKLFF	TGTGCCAGCAGCCTCATGGGAGGGGCTAATGAAAAACTGTTTTTT
few	.	TRBV20-1	TRBJ1-5	CSASDSRSPNQPQHF	TGCAGTGCTAGTGATTCGCGCAGCCCCAATCAGCCCCAGCATTTT
.	TRBD1	TRBV11-2	TRBJ2-7	CASSRTGGSLYEQYF	TGTGCCAGCAGTCGGACAGGGGGGTCCCTCTACGAGCAGTACTTC
.	.	TRBV28	TRBJ2-5	CASSSQNQETQYF	TGTGCCAGCAGTTCCCAGAATCAAGAGACCCAGTACTTC
.	TRBD1	TRBV19	TRBJ1-2	CASSTRDSYGYTF	TGTGCCAGTAGCACAAGGGACAGCTATGGCTACACCTTC
.	.	TRBV27	TRBJ2-7	CASSLGLGSEQYF	TGTGCCAGCAGTTTAGGCCTAGGGTCCGAGCAGTACTTC
.	.	TRBV5-1	TRBJ2-7	CASSDGGPGIRSYEQYF	TGCGCCAGCAGCGACGGGGGGCCTGGTATCCGCTCCTACGAGCAGTACTTC
.	.	TRBV30	TRBJ1-3	CAWREGGTAGNTIYF	TGTGCCTGGAGGGAAGGGGGGACGGCGGGAAACACCATATATTTT
.	.	TRBV7-9	TRBJ2-5	CASRQYGVQETQYF	TGTGCCAGCCGTCAGTATGGCGTCCAAGAGACCCAGTACTTC
.	.	TRBV14	TRBJ2-7	CASSGSWGYYEQYF	TGTGCCAGCAGCGGAAGTTGGGGGTATTACGAGCAGTACTTC
.	.	TRBV30	TRBJ1-6	CAWRRQGFTSFQSPLHF	TGTGCCTGGAGACGACAAGGCTTTACAAGTTTTCAATCACCCCTCCACTTT
.	.	TRBV9	TRBJ1-6	CASTRFSSYNSPLHF	TGTGCCAGCACCCGATTTAGCTCCTATAATTCACCCCTCCACTTT
.	.	TRBV19	TRBJ1-1	CASSPRPLEGAFF	TGTGCCAGTAGCCCACGCCCCTTAGAAGGAGCTTTCTTT
few	TRBD1	TRBV19	TRBJ1-4	CASSIRADRVEKLFF	TGTGCCAGTAGTATCCGTGCGGACAGGGTTGAAAAACTGTTTTTT
.	TRBD1	TRBV6-5	TRBJ1-2	CAGRQGRDGYTF	TGTGCCGGAAGACAGGGGAGGGATGGCTACACCTTC
.	.	TRBV28	TRBJ1-4	CASSAWTDEKLFF	TGTGCCAGCAGTGCCTGGACAGATGAAAAACTGTTTTTT
.	.	TRBV7-8	TRBJ1-6	CASSLAFSLLVRSSPLHF	TGTGCCAGCAGCTTAGCGTTTTCCTTGCTTGTGAGGAGTTCACCCCTCCACTTT
.	TRBD1	TRBV6-2/TRBV6-3	TRBJ2-7	CASSSRGPPLGYEQYF	TGTGCCAGCAGTTCCAGGGGGCCCCCTTTGGGCTACGAGCAGTACTTC
.	.	TRBV4-3	TRBJ2-3	CASSLEWGSDTQYF	TGCGCCAGCAGCCTCGAATGGGGCTCGGATACGCAGTATTTT
.	.	TRBV6-2/TRBV6-3	TRBJ1-5	CASSLGTAKLGNQPQHF	TGTGCCAGCAGTCTCGGGACCGCGAAGCTGGGCAATCAGCCCCAGCATTTT
.	.	TRBV27	TRBJ2-5	CASRLTGQETQYF	TGTGCCAGCAGACTGACAGGACAAGAGACCCAGTACTTC
.	.	TRBV5-5	TRBJ1-4	CASSLFMGAEKLFF	TGTGCCAGCAGCTTGTTTATGGGCGCCGAAAAACTGTTTTTT
.	TRBD2	TRBV28	TRBJ2-7	CASKQLADVYEQYF	TGTGCCAGCAAACAACTAGCGGATGTTTACGAGCAGTACTTC
.	.	TRBV7-9	TRBJ2-7	CASSLGGAEQYF	TGTGCCAGCAGCTTAGGGGGCGCCGAGCAGTACTTC
.	.	TRBV4-1	TRBJ2-3	CASSRGVDRRTDTQYF	TGCGCCAGCAGCCGCGGGGTGGACAGACGAACAGATACGCAGTATTTT
.	.	TRBV3-1/TRBV3-2	TRBJ1-3	CASSQGRRGSGNTIYF	TGTGCCAGCAGCCAAGGAAGGAGGGGCTCTGGAAACACCATATATTTT
.	.	TRBV10-1	TRBJ2-7	CASSMGRTTYEQYF	TGCGCCAGCAGTATGGGGCGGACGACCTACGAGCAGTACTTC
once	.	TRBV4-1	TRBJ1-4	CASSQGFREGEKLFF	TGCGCCAGCAGCCAAGGGTTCAGGGAGGGTGAAAAACTGTTTTTT
.	.	TRBV12-3/TRBV12-4	TRBJ1-3	CASGLGANTIYF	TGTGCCAGCGGTCTAGGGGCAAACACCATATATTTT
.	TRBD1	TRBV6-7	TRBJ2-7	CARRQGGYEQYF	TGTGCCAGAAGACAGGGCGGCTACGAGCAGTACTTC
.	.	TRBV6-5	TRBJ2-7	CASRKTDFYEQYF	TGTGCCAGCAGAAAGACAGACTTCTACGAGCAGTACTTC
.	.	TRBV30	TRBJ1-2	CAWSPGQLIKTHPPF	TGTGCCTGGAGTCCCGGACAGCTAATCAAAACACACCCTCCCTTC
.	.	TRBV19	TRBJ2-7	CASSTNPYEQYF	TGTGCCAGTAGTACAAACCCCTACGAGCAGTACTTC